These 26 T cell receptor beta chains originate from one sample sequenced in a study of blood T cells in healthy people across ages. Using a J-beta primer mix together with a sample-barcoded 5' primer, a second PCR was run for roughly 7 to 11 cycles. TCRdb reanalysed the 5' RACE reads using MiXCR and keeps one entry per CDR3 protein. The sample contains 540,000 or so distinct CDR3 sequences, 45% to 55% of which appear only once. The sequenced material came from blood. The receptor source for this set is a man at least 80 years old in good health.

J is TRBJ2-7 and V is TRBV20-1; 11 nucleotides match TRBD2. The CDR3 runs to 15 residues. Trimming at V came to 5 bases and at J to 3 bases, leaving 9 bases not matched to a gene. CDR1 DFQATT and CDR2 SNEGSKA come from the germline V gene (reference sequence). The CDR3 here is CSAPPGTSGYYEQYF. DNA for the CDR3: TGCAGTGCTCCCCCCGGGACTAGCGGTTACTACGAGCAGTACTTC.

The rearrangement uses TRBV2 and TRBJ1-2; 7 bases are shared with TRBD1. V lost 5 bases, J lost 8 bases, and 8 bases stayed unmatched. The CDR3 totals 13 residues. Per germline, CDR1 SNHLY and CDR2 FYNNEI. CDR3 sequence (DNA): TGTGCCAGCAGTCCAGAGACAGGGATCGGCTACACCTTC. Its protein is CASSPETGIGYTF.

The V and J genes are TRBV12-3 or TRBV12-4 and TRBJ2-3, with a weak D call TRBD2 (5 bases). The CDR3 covers 15 residues. The V end lost 4 bases, the J end lost 11 bases, and 22 bases lay between the germline ends. This CDR3 reads CASSYRTVGADVQYF. The CDR3 DNA follows: TGTGCCAGCAGTTATCGTACGGTGGGAGCAGATGTGCAGTATTTT.

The chain joins TRBV9 to TRBJ2-7, with TRBD2 identical over 7 bases. Trimming at V came to 0 bases and at J to 4 bases, leaving 7 bases not matched to a gene. The CDR3 has 15 residues. Germline CDR1 reads SGDLS; CDR2 reads YYNGEE. The CDR3 here is CASSVDGAGIYEQYF. The CDR3 bases are TGTGCCAGCAGCGTAGACGGAGCGGGAATATACGAGCAGTACTTC.

Only a few counts were recorded for this clonotype. The chain joins TRBV20-1 to TRBJ2-5; TRBD1 aligns across 7 bases. CDR1 is DFQATT and CDR2 is SNEGSKA in the germline V gene (reference sequence). V shed 6 bases, J shed 2 bases, and the junction held 15 bases outside the gene matches. This CDR3 is 16 amino acids long. This CDR3 reads CSARFRDSRIQETQYF. CDR3 bases: TGCAGTGCAAGATTCCGGGACAGCAGAATACAAGAGACCCAGTACTTC.

The chain recombines TRBV28 with TRBJ2-1; D possibly corresponds to TRBD1 (7 bases). This CDR3 region has 14 residues. The ends were cut back, 7 bases at V and 6 bases at J, with 16 bases in the middle. Germline CDR1 and CDR2: MDHEN and SYDVKM. The CDR3 DNA is TGTGCCAGCAAAATTGGCCAGGGGGGCAATGAGCAGTTCTTC. The encoded protein is CASKIGQGGNEQFF.

Of note for this clonotype: The germline gene is not matched at one end of the junction; a read error may be the cause. CDR3 bases: TGTGTCAGCAGCTTAGTGGCCGGAGGAGGGAGCACAGATACGCAGTATTTT. It yields the protein CVSSLVAGGGSTDTQYF. J is TRBJ2-3 and V is TRBV7-2; D may be TRBD2 (6 bases). Looked up from germline, CDR1 is SGHTA and CDR2 is FQGNSA. The CDR3 length is 17 residues.

V and J are TRBV27 and TRBJ2-3, with TRBD1 matching over 7 bases. Per germline, CDR1 MNHEY and CDR2 SMNVEV (reference sequence). The CDR3 has 17 residues. Germline trimming cut 3 bases from V and 5 bases from J; bases unmatched to any gene: 14. The CDR3 loop reads CASSLDPRQGRGDTQYF. DNA of the CDR3: TGTGCCAGCAGTTTGGACCCCCGACAGGGAAGAGGAGATACGCAGTATTTT.

The chain recombines TRBV6-1 with TRBJ2-5; 10 nucleotides match TRBD2. The junction had 6 bases not matched to a gene; V was cut back by 6 bases and J by 5 bases. The CDR3 extends over 14 amino acids. Germline loops: CDR1 MNHNS, CDR2 SASEGT. CDR3 DNA sequence: TGTGCCAGCAGCGATACTAGCGGGGAGGAGACCCAGTACTTC. This sequence encodes CASSDTSGEETQYF.

The genes are TRBV20-1 and TRBJ2-1; 7 bases line up with TRBD1. V lost 6 bases and J lost 6; bases outside the gene matches: 17. The CDR3 contains 16 residues. Germline-derived CDR1 and CDR2 are DFQATT and SNEGSKA (reference sequence). The CDR3 bases are TGCAGTGCCAGTTCCCACAGGGGTCAGGGGTTCAATGAGCAGTTCTTC. Residues: CSASSHRGQGFNEQFF.

V is TRBV4-3 and J is TRBJ2-1; TRBD1 matches 8 bases. With 0 bases clipped from V and 9 bases from J, the junction kept 10 bases outside the gene matches. CDR3 length: 16 amino acids. CDR1 LGHNA and CDR2 YSLEER come from the germline V gene. The CDR3 reads CASSQDTAGGFFEQFF. CDR3 DNA: TGCGCCAGCAGCCAAGATACGGCAGGGGGCTTCTTTGAGCAGTTCTTC.

At least ten counts were recorded for this clonotype. V and J are TRBV7-2 and TRBJ2-3; 7 nucleotides line up with TRBD2. The V gene's germline CDR1 is SGHTA and CDR2 FQGNSA. J was trimmed by 2 bases and V by 0 bases; bases with no gene match: 2. This CDR3 region has 15 residues. The DNA for the CDR3 is TGTGCCAGCAGCTTAGCGGGAGGGCCCACAGATACGCAGTATTTT. This translates into CASSLAGGPTDTQYF.

This chain joins TRBV4-3 and TRBJ2-5, with a possible D match to TRBD1 (6 bases). From germline, CDR1 is LGHNA and CDR2 YSLEER. Trimming cost V 0 bases and J 3 bases, with 11 bases left between them. The CDR3 is 15 residues long. CDR3 protein: CASSQDGRGKETQYF. DNA for the CDR3: TGCGCCAGCAGCCAAGATGGCAGGGGCAAAGAGACCCAGTACTTC.

This clonotype showed up many times. The chain uses TRBV6-6 and TRBJ2-7; D is ambiguous. CDR1 and CDR2 (germline): MNHNY, SVGAGI (reference sequence). V lost 6 bases and J lost 4, with 10 bases in between. The CDR3 sequence is 12 residues long. CDR3 amino acids: CASSPNGYEQYF. The DNA for the CDR3 is TGTGCCAGCAGCCCGAATGGATACGAGCAGTACTTC.

The chain is built from TRBV7-2 and TRBJ2-7, with 8 bases matching TRBD1. The J call may be incorrect, as the DNA end agrees better with TRBJ2-5. Germline V gives CDR1 SGHTA, CDR2 FQGNSA. The CDR3 has 15 residues. This CDR3 is CASSSNSRQGETQYF. The CDR3 DNA follows: TGTGCCAGCAGCTCTAACAGTAGACAGGGGGAGACCCAGTACTTC.

The V call is TRBV7-2, the J call TRBJ1-6; no clear D. CDR3 length: 15 amino acids. V lost 4 bases and J 9 bases, leaving 16 bases between the germline ends. Germline CDR1 reads SGHTA; CDR2 reads FQGNSA. CDR3 protein: CASSSSRALGSPLHF. CDR3 nucleotides: TGTGCCAGCAGCTCCTCAAGGGCCCTTGGTTCACCCCTCCACTTT.

There are many counts of this clonotype. This chain uses TRBV6-5 with TRBJ2-3; 7 bases map to TRBD1. This CDR3 comprises 17 residues. Germline trimming cut 2 bases from V and 2 bases from J; bases unmatched to any gene: 10. Germline CDR1 reads MNHEY; CDR2 reads SVGAGI. Here the CDR3 DNA reads TGTGCCAGCAGTTACCAACAGGGGCCAATCCACACAGATACGCAGTATTTT. This sequence encodes CASSYQQGPIHTDTQYF.

The chain couples TRBV27 to TRBJ2-5; a possible D gene is TRBD2 (7 bases). V lost 4 bases, J lost 3 bases, and 18 bases lay in between. There are 16 residues in the CDR3. Per germline, CDR1 MNHEY and CDR2 SMNVEV (reference sequence). The CDR3 DNA follows: TGTGCCAGCAGTTCCTATGGCGGGGGCAGAAAAGAGACCCAGTACTTC. Protein sequence: CASSSYGGGRKETQYF.

The chain has TRBV9 and TRBJ2-5; D is unclear. CDR1 is SGDLS, CDR2 YYNGEE, per germline. The CDR3 length is 14 residues. Trimming removed 0 bases from V and 1 base from J, with 7 bases in between. CDR3 protein: CASSVGGIQETQYF. CDR3 coding DNA: TGTGCCAGCAGCGTAGGCGGTATCCAAGAGACCCAGTACTTC.

This clonotype was seen only a few times. The rearrangement uses TRBV5-1 and TRBJ2-7; D is perhaps TRBD2 (6 bases). This CDR3 contains 13 residues. CDR1 and CDR2 (germline): SGHRS, YFSETQ. The ends were cut back, 0 bases at V and 5 bases at J, with 9 bases in the middle. The CDR3 DNA is TGCGCCAGCAGCTTGGGACTAGTAAACGAGCAGTACTTC. This gives the protein CASSLGLVNEQYF.

Comment on this clonotype: This could be a read error, since a much larger clone is one nucleotide away. A read error is likely, as this CDR3 ends without the conserved phenylalanine or tryptophan. This chain joins TRBV20-1 and TRBJ2-5, with D hard to call. Germline lookup yields CDR1 DFQATT and CDR2 SNEGSKA (reference sequence). V was clipped by 7 bases and J by 5 bases, with 11 bases between them. The CDR3 sequence is 11 residues long. The CDR3 sequence is CSGLGWETQYV. CDR3 in DNA: TGCAGTGGGCTCGGCTGGGAGACCCAGTACGTC.

This chain uses TRBV30 with TRBJ1-1; D possibly corresponds to TRBD1 (5 bases). Germline assignment: CDR1 GTSNPN and CDR2 SVGIG (reference sequence). Trimming shortened V by 3 bases and J by 2 bases, and 10 bases separated the two germline ends. The CDR3 consists of 13 residues. The CDR3 spells CAWSRGINTEAFF. CDR3 coding DNA: TGTGCCTGGAGCCGGGGCATTAACACTGAAGCTTTCTTT.

The V and J genes are TRBV5-1 and TRBJ1-1; D possibly corresponds to TRBD1 (6 bases). CDR1 SGHRS and CDR2 YFSETQ come from the germline V gene. V lost 6 bases to trimming and J lost 8 bases, with 17 bases between them. This CDR3 comprises 13 residues. This CDR3 reads CASTTGFTGEAFF. In DNA form, the CDR3 reads TGCGCCAGCACTACAGGGTTCACTGGGGAAGCTTTCTTT.

Regarding this clonotype: An end of the junction does not agree with germline; a read error may underlie this. The chain is built from TRBV2 and TRBJ1-4; maybe TRBD1 (5 bases). The CDR3 spans 16 residues. Per germline, CDR1 SNHLY and CDR2 FYNNEI. Written as DNA, the CDR3 is TGTGCCTGCAGTGTGCCCAGGGAGGCCACTAATGAAAAACTGTTTTTT. It codes for CACSVPREATNEKLFF.

The rearrangement joins TRBV4-1 to TRBJ1-4; 9 bases agree with TRBD1. V was clipped by 1 base and J by 5 bases; unmatched bases: 5. This CDR3 comprises 16 residues. Germline assignment: CDR1 MGHRA and CDR2 YSYEKL. CDR3 protein: CASSQVTGTGNEKLFF. Written as DNA, the CDR3 is TGCGCCAGCAGCCAAGTCACAGGGACAGGGAATGAAAAACTGTTTTTT.

The chain couples TRBV20-1 to TRBJ1-1; the D gene is possibly TRBD1 (5 bases). The germline CDR1 and CDR2 sequences are DFQATT and SNEGSKA (reference sequence). The CDR3 consists of 12 residues. V was cut by 4 bases and J by 5 bases, with 11 bases left in between. The CDR3 region has the DNA TGCAGTGCTACACACAGGAGGACTGAAGCTTTCTTT. It is translated as CSATHRRTEAFF.